The 10 T cell receptor beta chains below were found in one sample sequenced in a study of CD8+ T cells in alopecia areata. Sequencing templates came from extracted RNA that was reverse transcribed into cDNA. Some clones are missing from TCRdb's copy, which holds only in-frame ones; the method was immunoSEQ multiplex PCR. The repertoire consists of 200,000 or so clones, with 55% to 75% occurring once and the leading ten covering 5.5%. Indicated treatment: oral pan-JAK inhibitor, 5-10 mg twice daily. Source: CD4+ T cells sorted from blood, taken at week 24, from a patient treated with tofacitinib. Source of these receptors: a human donor with alopecia areata.

The V and J genes are TRBV7-9 and TRBJ2-5, with D uncertain. In germline, CDR1 is SEHNR, CDR2 FQNEAQ (reference sequence). There are 15 residues in the CDR3. Trimming left V 5 bases short and J 2 bases short, with 15 bases between. CDR3 region: CASSPSGIGQETQYF. The CDR3 coding sequence is TGTGCCAGCAGCCCTAGTGGTATTGGACAAGAGACCCAGTACTTC.

In its sample, this clone was seen once. The V gene is TRBV11-2, the J gene TRBJ2-2; D is uncertain. CDR1 is SGHAT, CDR2 FQNNGV, per germline. Trimming pared 5 bases from V and 0 bases from J, leaving 7 bases between. The CDR3 extends over 14 amino acids. DNA of the CDR3: TGTGCCAGCAGCCCAATGACGAACACCGGGGAGCTGTTTTTT. Protein product: CASSPMTNTGELFF.

This clone was seen only a few times. The sample holds other DNA sequences that translate to the same CDR3. The rearrangement uses TRBV4-1 and TRBJ2-7, with 8 positions matching TRBD1. Germline V lookup: CDR1 MGHRA, CDR2 YSYEKL. J was trimmed by 2 bases and V by 0 bases; bases with no gene match: 3. CDR3 size: 15 residues. The CDR3, as DNA: TGCGCCAGCAGCCAAGAAGGGACAGGACCCTACGAGCAGTACTTC. This gives the protein CASSQEGTGPYEQYF.

The chain has TRBV20-1 and TRBJ2-7; D remains unclear. The CDR3 spans 11 residues. Trimming pared 6 bases from V and 0 bases from J, leaving 6 bases between. Germline V gene lookup returns CDR1 DFQATT and CDR2 SNEGSKA (reference sequence). CDR3 DNA sequence: TGCAGTGCCCCCACCTCCTACGAGCAGTACTTC. Its translation is CSAPTSYEQYF.

This clone was seen a few times. This chain connects TRBV30 to TRBJ1-1; D not certain. Germline V gene lookup returns CDR1 GTSNPN and CDR2 SVGIG (reference sequence). This CDR3 contains 12 residues. V lost 3 bases and J lost 1, with 6 bases in between. The chain's CDR3 is CAWRIGNTEAFF. The CDR3 nucleotides read TGTGCCTGGAGGATAGGGAACACTGAAGCTTTCTTT.

The chain recombines TRBV27 with TRBJ2-5; D not resolved. V lost 4 bases and J lost 2, with 2 bases in between. This CDR3 is 11 amino acids long. From germline, CDR1 is MNHEY and CDR2 SMNVEV (reference sequence). CDR3: CASSWQETQYF. In nucleotides, the CDR3 is TGTGCCAGCAGTTGGCAAGAGACCCAGTACTTC.

This sequence joins TRBV30 and TRBJ2-7, with 10 bases aligning to TRBD1. This CDR3 spans 16 amino acids. CDR1 is GTSNPN, CDR2 SVGIG, per germline (reference sequence). The trim removed 3 bases at V and 0 bases at J, leaving 8 bases unmatched. The CDR3 loop is CAWRPRRTGGSYEQYF. CDR3 DNA: TGTGCCTGGAGGCCTAGACGGACAGGGGGCTCCTACGAGCAGTACTTC.

The gene calls are TRBV27 and TRBJ1-2, with D unclear. CDR1 MNHEY and CDR2 SMNVEV come from the germline V gene (reference sequence). CDR3 length: 14 amino acids. V was pared by 5 bases and J by 2 bases, with 12 bases between. The CDR3 DNA follows: TGTGCCAGCAGTCGATCGGGCCCCAACTATGGCTACACCTTC. It encodes CASSRSGPNYGYTF.

The rearrangement uses TRBV2 and TRBJ2-5; D tentatively reads TRBD1 or TRBD2 (5 bases each). The V gene's germline CDR1 is SNHLY and CDR2 FYNNEI. The CDR3 loop spans 15 amino acids. Trimming took 2 bases from V and 3 from J, leaving 13 bases between them. For the CDR3, the DNA is TGTGCCAGCAGTGAATTGTCAGGGCGGGAAGAGACCCAGTACTTC. Its protein product is CASSELSGREETQYF.

This clone was seen more than once but under ten times. V usage is TRBV19 and J usage is TRBJ2-5, with 12 bases fitting TRBD2. CDR3 length: 17 amino acids. The germline CDR1 and CDR2 sequences are LNHDA and SQIVND (reference sequence). With 5 bases clipped from V and 5 bases from J, the junction kept 12 bases outside the gene matches. CDR3 sequence (DNA): TGTGCCAGTAGTTCTAGAAAGACTAGCGGGAGTTATGAGACCCAGTACTTC. Translating it yields CASSSRKTSGSYETQYF.